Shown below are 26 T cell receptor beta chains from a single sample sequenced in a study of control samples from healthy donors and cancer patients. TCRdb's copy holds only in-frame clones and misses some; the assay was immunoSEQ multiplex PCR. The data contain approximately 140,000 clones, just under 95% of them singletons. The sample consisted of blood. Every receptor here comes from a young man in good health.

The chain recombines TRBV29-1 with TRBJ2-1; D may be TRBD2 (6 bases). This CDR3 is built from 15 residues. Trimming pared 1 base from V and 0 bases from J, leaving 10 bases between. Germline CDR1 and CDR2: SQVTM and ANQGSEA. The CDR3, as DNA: TGCAGCGTTGAAGTTGGCGGGGTCTCCTACAATGAGCAGTTCTTC. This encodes CSVEVGGVSYNEQFF.

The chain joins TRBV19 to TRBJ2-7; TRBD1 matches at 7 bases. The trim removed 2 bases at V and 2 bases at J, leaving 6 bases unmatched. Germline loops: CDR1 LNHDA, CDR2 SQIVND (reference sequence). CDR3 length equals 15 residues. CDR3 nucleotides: TGTGCCAGTAGTATAACCGGGACAGCTACCTACGAGCAGTACTTC. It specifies CASSITGTATYEQYF.

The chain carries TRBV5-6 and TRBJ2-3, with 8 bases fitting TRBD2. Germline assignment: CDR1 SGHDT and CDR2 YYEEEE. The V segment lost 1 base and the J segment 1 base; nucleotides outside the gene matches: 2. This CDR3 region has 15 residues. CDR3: CASSLKLAGTDTQYF. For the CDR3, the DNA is TGTGCCAGCAGCTTGAAACTAGCGGGCACAGATACGCAGTATTTT.

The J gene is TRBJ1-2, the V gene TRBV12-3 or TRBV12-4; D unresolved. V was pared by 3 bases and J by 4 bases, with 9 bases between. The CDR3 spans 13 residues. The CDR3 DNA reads TGTGCCAGCAGTTTGTACGGGATCTATGGCTACACCTTC. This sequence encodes CASSLYGIYGYTF.

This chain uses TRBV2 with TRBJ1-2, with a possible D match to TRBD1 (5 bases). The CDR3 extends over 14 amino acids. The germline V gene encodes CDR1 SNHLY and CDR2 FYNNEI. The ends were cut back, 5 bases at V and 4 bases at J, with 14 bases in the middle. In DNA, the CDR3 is TGTGCCAGCAGTCTTCGGCAGGGCACCTATGGCTACACCTTC. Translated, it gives CASSLRQGTYGYTF.

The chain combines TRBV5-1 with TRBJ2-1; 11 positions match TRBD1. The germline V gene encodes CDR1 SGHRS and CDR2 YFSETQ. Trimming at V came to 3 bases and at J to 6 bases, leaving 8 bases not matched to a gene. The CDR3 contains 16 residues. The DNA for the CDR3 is TGCGCCAGCAGCTATGCCAGAGGACAGGGGGCCAATGAGCAGTTCTTC. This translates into CASSYARGQGANEQFF.

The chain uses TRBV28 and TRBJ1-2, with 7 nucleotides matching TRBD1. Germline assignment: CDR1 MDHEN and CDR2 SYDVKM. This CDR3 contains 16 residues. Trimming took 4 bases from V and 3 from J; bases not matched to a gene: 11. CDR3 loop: CASSSYDRARDYGYTF. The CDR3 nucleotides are TGTGCCAGCAGTTCATATGACAGGGCGCGTGACTATGGCTACACCTTC.

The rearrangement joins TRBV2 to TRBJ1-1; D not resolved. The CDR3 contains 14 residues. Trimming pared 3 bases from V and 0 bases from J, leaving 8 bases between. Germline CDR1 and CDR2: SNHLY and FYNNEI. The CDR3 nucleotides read TGTGCCAGCAGTGACCCAGGCATGAACACTGAAGCTTTCTTT. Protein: CASSDPGMNTEAFF.

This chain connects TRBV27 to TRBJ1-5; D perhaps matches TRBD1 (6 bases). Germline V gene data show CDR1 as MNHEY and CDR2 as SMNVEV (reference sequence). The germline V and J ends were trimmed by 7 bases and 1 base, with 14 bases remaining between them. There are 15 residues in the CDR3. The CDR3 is CASKRRGYSNQPQHF. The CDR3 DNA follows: TGTGCCAGCAAACGTAGGGGGTACAGCAATCAGCCCCAGCATTTT.

The CDR3 DNA is TGTGCCAGCACCCCGGACAGCCTAACCGGGGAGCTGTTTTTT. Its translation is CASTPDSLTGELFF. This chain uses TRBV28 with TRBJ2-2; D possibly corresponds to TRBD1 (6 bases). Germline V CDR1 and CDR2: MDHEN, SYDVKM. V lost 7 bases, J lost 5 bases, and 14 bases lay in between. The CDR3 contains 14 residues. Complete variable domain (other parts from reference TRBV28 and TRBJ2-2): DVKVTQSSRYLVKRTGEKVFLECVQDMDHENMFWYRQDPGLGLRLIYFSYDVKMKEKGDIPEGYSVSREKKERFSLILESASTNQTSMYLCASTPDSLTGELFFGEGSRLTVL.

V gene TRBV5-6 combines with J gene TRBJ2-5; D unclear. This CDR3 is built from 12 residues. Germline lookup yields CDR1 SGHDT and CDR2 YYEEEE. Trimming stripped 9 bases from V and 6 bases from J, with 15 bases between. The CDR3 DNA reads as TGTGCCACCGGACGAGGTGGACAGACCCAGTACTTC. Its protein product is CATGRGGQTQYF.

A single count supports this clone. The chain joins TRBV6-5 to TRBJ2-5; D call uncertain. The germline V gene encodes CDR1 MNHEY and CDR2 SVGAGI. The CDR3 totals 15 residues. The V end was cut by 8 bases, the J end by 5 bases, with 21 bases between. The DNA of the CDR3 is TGTGCCAGCCGGCCCGGAAGCACCCAGAGGGAGACCCAGTACTTC. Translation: CASRPGSTQRETQYF.

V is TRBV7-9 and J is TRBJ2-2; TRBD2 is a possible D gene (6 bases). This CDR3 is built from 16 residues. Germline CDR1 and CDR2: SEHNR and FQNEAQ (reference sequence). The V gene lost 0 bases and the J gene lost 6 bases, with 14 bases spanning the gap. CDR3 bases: TGTGCCAGCAGCTTAGCATCTAGCGTGCTTCCCGGGGAGCTGTTTTTT. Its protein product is CASSLASSVLPGELFF.

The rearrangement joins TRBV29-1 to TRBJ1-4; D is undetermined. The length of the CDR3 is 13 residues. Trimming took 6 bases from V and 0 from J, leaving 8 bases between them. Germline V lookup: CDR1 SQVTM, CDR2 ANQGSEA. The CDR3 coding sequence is TGCAGCGTCGGACCTGCAACTAATGAAAAACTGTTTTTT. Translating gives CSVGPATNEKLFF. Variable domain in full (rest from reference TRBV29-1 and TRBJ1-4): SAVISQKPSRDICQRGTSLTIQCQVDSQVTMMFWYRQQPGQSLTLIATANQGSEATYESGFVIDKFPISRPNLTFSTLTVSNMSPEDSSIYLCSVGPATNEKLFFGSGTQLSVL.

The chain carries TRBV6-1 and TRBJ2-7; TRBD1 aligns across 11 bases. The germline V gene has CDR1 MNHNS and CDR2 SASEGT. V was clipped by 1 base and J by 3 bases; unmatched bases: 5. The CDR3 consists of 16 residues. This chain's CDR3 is CASSEVFGTGGYEQYF. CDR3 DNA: TGTGCCAGCAGTGAAGTGTTCGGGACAGGGGGCTACGAGCAGTACTTC.

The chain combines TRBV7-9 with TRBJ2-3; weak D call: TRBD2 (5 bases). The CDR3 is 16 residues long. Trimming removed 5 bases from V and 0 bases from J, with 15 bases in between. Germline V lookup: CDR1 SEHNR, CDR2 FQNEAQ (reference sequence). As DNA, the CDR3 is TGTGCCAGCAGCGGGTCGAGGGCGGAAAGCACAGATACGCAGTATTTT. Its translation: CASSGSRAESTDTQYF.

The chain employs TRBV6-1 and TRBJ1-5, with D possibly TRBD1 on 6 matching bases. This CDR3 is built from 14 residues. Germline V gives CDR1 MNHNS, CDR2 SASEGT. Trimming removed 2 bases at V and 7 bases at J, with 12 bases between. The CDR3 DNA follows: TGTGCCAGCAGTGAACTTGGCAGGGGCCAGCCCCAGCATTTT. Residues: CASSELGRGQPQHF.

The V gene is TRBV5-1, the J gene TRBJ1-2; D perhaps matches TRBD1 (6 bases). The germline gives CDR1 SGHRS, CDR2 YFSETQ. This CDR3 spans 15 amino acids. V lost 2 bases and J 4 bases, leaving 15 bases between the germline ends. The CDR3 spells CASSLSTGKIYGYTF. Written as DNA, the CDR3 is TGCGCCAGCAGCTTATCTACAGGGAAGATCTATGGCTACACCTTC.

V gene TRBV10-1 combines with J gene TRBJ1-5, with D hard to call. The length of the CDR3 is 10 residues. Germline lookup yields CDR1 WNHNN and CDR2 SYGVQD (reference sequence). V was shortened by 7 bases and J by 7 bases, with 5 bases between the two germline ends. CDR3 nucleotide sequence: TGCGCCAGCATGTGCCAGCCCCAGCATTTT. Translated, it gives CASMCQPQHF.

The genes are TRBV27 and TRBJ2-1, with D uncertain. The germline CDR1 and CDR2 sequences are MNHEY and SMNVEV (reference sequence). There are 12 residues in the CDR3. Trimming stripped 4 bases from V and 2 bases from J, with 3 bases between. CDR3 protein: CASSSPYNEQFF. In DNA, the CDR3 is TGTGCCAGCAGTTCCCCCTACAATGAGCAGTTCTTC.

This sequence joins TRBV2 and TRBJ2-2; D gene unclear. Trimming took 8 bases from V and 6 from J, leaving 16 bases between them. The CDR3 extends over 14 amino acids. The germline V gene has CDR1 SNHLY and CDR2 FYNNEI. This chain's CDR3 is CASVRLKSSGELFF. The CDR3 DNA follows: TGTGCCAGCGTCCGGCTGAAGAGTTCCGGGGAGCTGTTTTTT.

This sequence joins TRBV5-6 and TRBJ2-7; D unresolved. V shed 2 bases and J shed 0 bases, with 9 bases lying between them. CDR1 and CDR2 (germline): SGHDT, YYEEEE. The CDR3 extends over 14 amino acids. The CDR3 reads CASSLRRSSYEQYF. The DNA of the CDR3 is TGTGCCAGCAGCTTACGGAGATCCTCCTACGAGCAGTACTTC. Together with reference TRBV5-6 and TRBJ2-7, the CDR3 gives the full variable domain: DAGVTQSPTHLIKTRGQQVTLRCSPKSGHDTVSWYQQALGQGPQFIFQYYEEEERQRGNFPDRFSGHQFPNYSSELNVNALLLGDSALYLCASSLRRSSYEQYFGPGTRLTVT.

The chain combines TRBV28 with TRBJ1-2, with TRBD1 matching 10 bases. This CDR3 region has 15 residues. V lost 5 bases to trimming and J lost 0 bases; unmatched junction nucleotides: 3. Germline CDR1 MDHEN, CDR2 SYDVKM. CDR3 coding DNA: TGTGCCAGCAGTGGGACAGGGGCAGCTAACTATGGCTACACCTTC. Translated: CASSGTGAANYGYTF.

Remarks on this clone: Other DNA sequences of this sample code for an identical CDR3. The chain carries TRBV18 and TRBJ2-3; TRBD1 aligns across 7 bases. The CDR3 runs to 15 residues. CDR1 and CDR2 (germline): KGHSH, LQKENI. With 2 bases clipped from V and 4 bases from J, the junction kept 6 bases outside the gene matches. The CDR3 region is CASSPDRARADTQYF. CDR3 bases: TGTGCCAGCTCACCAGACAGGGCTAGAGCAGATACGCAGTATTTT.

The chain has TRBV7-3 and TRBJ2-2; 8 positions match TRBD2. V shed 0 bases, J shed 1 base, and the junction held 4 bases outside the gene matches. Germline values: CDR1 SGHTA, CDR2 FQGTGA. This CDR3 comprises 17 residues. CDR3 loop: CASSLTVAGLNTGELFF. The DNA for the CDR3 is TGTGCCAGCAGCTTAACCGTAGCGGGGCTGAACACCGGGGAGCTGTTTTTT.

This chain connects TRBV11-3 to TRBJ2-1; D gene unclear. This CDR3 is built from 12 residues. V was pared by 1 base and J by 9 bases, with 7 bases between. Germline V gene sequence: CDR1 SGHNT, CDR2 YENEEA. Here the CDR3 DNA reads TGTGCCAGCAGCTTAGGGAGATTTGAGCAGTTCTTC. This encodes CASSLGRFEQFF.